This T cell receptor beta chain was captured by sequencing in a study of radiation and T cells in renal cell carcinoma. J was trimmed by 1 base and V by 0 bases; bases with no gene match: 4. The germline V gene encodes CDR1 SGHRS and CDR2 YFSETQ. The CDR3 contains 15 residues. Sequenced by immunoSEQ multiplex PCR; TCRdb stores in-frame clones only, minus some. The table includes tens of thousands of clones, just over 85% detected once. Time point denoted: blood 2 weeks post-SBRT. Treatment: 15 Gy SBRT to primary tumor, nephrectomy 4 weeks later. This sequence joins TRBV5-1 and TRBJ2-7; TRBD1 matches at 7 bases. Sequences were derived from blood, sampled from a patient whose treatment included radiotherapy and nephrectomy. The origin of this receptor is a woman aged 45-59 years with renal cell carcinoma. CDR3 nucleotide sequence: TGCGCCAGCAGCTTGGACGAGGGACAGTCCTACGAGCAGTACTTC. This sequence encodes CASSLDEGQSYEQYF.